This TCR beta chain came from a study of shared clonotypes between healthy human individuals (TCRdb year 2020). Study-wide context: A couple of women and a few men aged 18 to 49 years were included in the cohort. To estimate repertoire size and how much clonotypes are shared between individuals, the study performed deep sequencing of blood TCR repertoires from a few healthy adults. To increase sequencing depth and limit assay-specific biases, TCR repertoire library preparation and sequencing were carried out by different laboratories using diverse techniques. For each donor, three plates each were used for CD4 naive and CD4 memory, two plates were used for CD8 naive, and one plate was used for CD8 memory. Between about 0.8 and 8.9 billion PBMCs per donor were obtained by leukapheresis.

Comment on this clone: The antigen it binds to is not known. Base qualities are missing; no much larger clone stands one base away. Other DNA sequences within the sample encode an identical CDR3.

The donors were healthy, HIV-negative adults who had no recently reported acute infections or vaccinations. Only Caucasian adults living in Nashville, Tennessee, USA were represented among the donors. CD4+ T cells were enriched through magnetic negative selection, after which naive cells were positively selected on CD45RA and the remaining negative fraction served as the memory subset. After blood collection by leukapheresis, PBMCs were isolated using Ficoll-Histopaque density gradient centrifugation and then cryopreserved in the vapor phase of liquid nitrogen. Purity and quantity of every magnetically sorted T cell population were checked by analytical flow cytometry. Genomic DNA was isolated from each sorted fraction and quantified by UV absorbance on a Nanodrop 2000c. TCR CDR3 regions were amplified from genomic DNA by multiplex PCR using the deep immunoSEQ assay. Genomic DNA extracted from each cell subset was distributed evenly over all wells of several immunoSEQ 96-well plates, and each plate served as one replicate. For sorted subsets, 200 to 250 ng of genomic DNA, equivalent to 25,000 to 35,000 T cell genomes, went into each replicate PCR. Purified libraries were quantified with a Qubit 3.0 fluorometer, sized on a Bioanalyzer 2100, and re-quantified with the KAPA Library Quantification kit. Each immunoSEQ 96-well plate was sequenced on its own single-read 150-cycle Illumina NextSeq 550 flow cell. The original pipeline was this. Because only junctional sequences without quality scores were contained in the immunoSEQ output, filtering matching that applied to full-length reads could not be performed. Sequences were annotated with PyIR, a Python wrapper for IgBLAST v1.9, and V/J genes and CDR3 were assigned using IMGT germline references. Reads were filtered out if the reads had weak V/J assignments (E-value above 1e-6), no CDR3, stop codons, out-of-frame junctions, or ambiguous translated residues. A V3J clonotype was defined by an identical inferred V gene, J gene, and CDR3 amino acid sequence. To compute the percentage overlap between repertoires, the number of shared unique clonotypes was divided by the size of the smaller repertoire. Richness of each repertoire was evaluated using RTK rarefaction, the Chao1 estimator, and Recon v2.1 estimates of unobserved clonotypes. Generation probabilities were computed with OLGA for all TCRbeta clonotypes obtained by the gDNA method from a handful of donors. Sourced from immuneACCESS, this table was stored by TCRdb with only in-frame sequences that have V and J called. A share of the clones is absent; for the studies checked, an unresolved V gene accounts for under half, and the remainder has no known explanation. V and J calls and clone size are copied from that table; D and trimming were computed from the DNA. The sample includes more than 2,000,000 clones, with 80% to 95% observed a single time. The top ten clonotypes cover 0.35% to 0.5% of the sample.

The paper's findings and limits, for the study overall: Naive subsets generally had larger estimated clonotype richness than memory subsets. The small number of donors limited the genetic and exposure-history diversity represented. Only blood was sampled, and tissue TCR repertoires likely differ from those in blood. Compared with non-shared clonotypes, the clonotypes found in all four sorted-subset donors had higher generation probabilities. Based on pairwise subsampling, the degree of clonotype sharing among donors was expected to be affected by sequencing depth. When four donors were compared, the shared fraction of clonotypes was roughly 4.8% for naive CD4, approximately 3.3% for naive CD8, about 2.4% for memory CD4, and 0.35% to 0.4% for memory CD8. Even with the large sequencing depth, rarefaction of the sorted-subset datasets indicated that sequencing was incomplete.

What was sequenced was naive CD4+ T cells from PBMCs. Explained via the paper, the cell subset or site label denotes: CD45RA+ positively selected. The receptor was derived from a man between 18 and 35 years old in good health. Some clones in this sample may be carry-over from other donors' samples.

The nucleotides read TGCGCCAGCAGCCTAACAGGGGCCTCAGATACGCAGTATTTT. Protein translation: CASSLTGASDTQYF. The sequence links TRBV5-1 to TRBJ2-3, with 7 central nucleotides matching TRBD1. From the cysteine through the phenylalanine, the CDR3 covers 14 amino acids. Only the CDR3 portion is preserved as DNA: 42 bases, with reading frame beginning at the first base. The germline V gene specifies SGHRS as CDR1 and YFSETQ as CDR2. Unmatched junction bases come to 6, with V trimmed by 4 bases and J by 4 bases.